This TCR beta chain was profiled in a study of T cells in Graves' hyperthyroidism and ophthalmopathy. Study context: Peripheral blood collection took place at initial diagnosis, before any treatment. Notes on the study in general: Stable hyperthyroidism and ophthalmopathy were separated using 13 V-J signatures.

The CDR3 regions of TCR beta were amplified from RNA transcripts. Researchers ran a first-round RT-PCR on the TCR CDR3 using the HTBI primer set. TCRdb fed the multiplex PCR reads into MiXCR, producing one record per CDR3 protein. The sample yields about 560,000 distinct CDR3 sequences, 15% to 19% seen once. This clonotype has ten or more counts. Its antigen is not identified. Germline lookup yields CDR1 SGHAT and CDR2 FQNNGV. The CDR3 consists of 13 residues. V was trimmed by 2 bases and J by 7 bases, leaving 9 bases between them. The TCR originated in a woman in her twenties or thirties with Graves' hyperthyroidism. The chain carries TRBV11-2 and TRBJ2-1; D gene unclear. Specimen: blood. CDR3 in amino acids: CASSLILENEQFF. The CDR3 nucleotides read TGTGCCAGCAGCTTAATTCTAGAAAATGAGCAGTTCTTC.